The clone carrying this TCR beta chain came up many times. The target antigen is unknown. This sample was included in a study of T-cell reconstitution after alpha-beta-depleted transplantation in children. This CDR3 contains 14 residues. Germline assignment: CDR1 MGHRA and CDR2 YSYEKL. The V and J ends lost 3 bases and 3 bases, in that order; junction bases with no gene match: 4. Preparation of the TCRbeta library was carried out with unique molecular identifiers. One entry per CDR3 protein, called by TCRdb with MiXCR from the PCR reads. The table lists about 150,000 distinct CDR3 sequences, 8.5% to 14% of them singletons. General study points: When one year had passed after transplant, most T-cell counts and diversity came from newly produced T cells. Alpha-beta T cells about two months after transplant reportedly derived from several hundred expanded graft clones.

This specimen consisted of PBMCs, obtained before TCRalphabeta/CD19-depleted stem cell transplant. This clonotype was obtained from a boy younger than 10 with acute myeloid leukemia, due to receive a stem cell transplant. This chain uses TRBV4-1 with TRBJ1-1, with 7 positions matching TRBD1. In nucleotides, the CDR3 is TGCGCCAGCAGCCAGAGGCAGGGGGACACTGAAGCTTTCTTT. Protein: CASSQRQGDTEAFF.